These T cell receptor beta chains were read from a single sample in a study of early T cells in non-severe SARS-CoV-2 infection. TCRdb fed the 5' RACE reads into MiXCR, producing one record per CDR3 protein. The profile covers about 33,000 distinct CDR3 sequences, with about 4.7% appearing a single time and about 14% taken by the ten largest. The sequencing input was whole blood. Every receptor here comes from an adult who was a healthcare worker with PCR-confirmed SARS-CoV-2 infection or an uninfected control (not recorded which). Each CDR3 is given with its conserved first and last residue. D genes are given only for firm matches. Clone size, where shown, is once, few, many, or a class for clones that have expanded.

J: TRBJ2-7
size: NA
V: TRBV18
D: NA
DNA: TGTGCCAGCTCAATTGCAGGGAATGCCTACGAGCAGTACTTC
CDR3: CASSIAGNAYEQYF

J: TRBJ2-1
size: few
V: TRBV20-1
D: NA
DNA: TGCAGTGCTAGTGACCAGGGTTTTCAGCAGTTCTTC
CDR3: CSASDQGFQQFF

J: TRBJ2-2
size: many
V: TRBV7-8
D: TRBD1
DNA: TGTGCCACGCAGACAGGGACGAACACCGGGGAGCTGTTTTTT
CDR3: CATQTGTNTGELFF

J: TRBJ2-7
size: many
V: TRBV6-5
D: TRBD1
DNA: TGTGCCAGCAGTTACTCGATAGAAACAGGGGGCGACGAGCAGTACTTC
CDR3: CASSYSIETGGDEQYF

J: TRBJ2-5
size: many
V: TRBV28
D: TRBD1
DNA: TGTGCCAGCAGTGCCGCCGGGACAGGCCAAGAGACCCAGTACTTC
CDR3: CASSAAGTGQETQYF

J: TRBJ2-5
size: many
V: TRBV2
D: NA
DNA: TGTGCCAGCAGTGAAGGCGGGACCCAGTACTTC
CDR3: CASSEGGTQYF

J: TRBJ1-1
size: many
V: TRBV12-3/TRBV12-4
D: NA
DNA: TGTGCCAGCAGTTTTACAACCATGAACACTGAAGCTTTCTTT
CDR3: CASSFTTMNTEAFF

J: TRBJ2-7
size: few
V: TRBV10-2
D: TRBD1
DNA: TGCGCCACCTGTGTGACCGGGACAGGGTGCTACGAGCAGTACTTC
CDR3: CATCVTGTGCYEQYF

J: TRBJ2-5
size: few
V: TRBV7-2
D: NA
DNA: TGTGCCAGCAGCTTGATGCTCACCCAGATAGAGACCCAGTACTTC
CDR3: CASSLMLTQIETQYF

J: TRBJ2-5
size: few
V: TRBV14
D: TRBD2
DNA: TGTGCCAGCAGCCAAGGGCTAGCGGGGGCCATGGGGACCCAGTACTTC
CDR3: CASSQGLAGAMGTQYF

J: TRBJ1-1
size: NA
V: TRBV5-4
D: TRBD1
DNA: TGTGCCAGCAGCTTCGGCGGGACAGGGGTAGTTCCAGCTTTCTTT
CDR3: CASSFGGTGVVPAFF

J: TRBJ2-1
size: few
V: TRBV20-1
D: NA
DNA: TGCAGTGCTAGAGATCGGAGGGCCTACAATGAGCAGTTCTTC
CDR3: CSARDRRAYNEQFF

J: TRBJ2-1
size: many
V: TRBV5-1
D: TRBD2
DNA: TGCGCCAGCAGCCGTGGGACTAGTGATGAGCAGTTCTTC
CDR3: CASSRGTSDEQFF